These T cell receptor beta chains were read from a single sample in a study of tumor T cells in aggressive B-cell lymphoma. Clones were read by immunoSEQ multiplex PCR, and TCRdb kept only the in-frame ones, dropping some. Seen here are 8,400 or so clones, over 75% observed once, and the top ten hold roughly 5.1%. Material: tumor tissue. These receptors came from an adult with diffuse large B cell lymphoma. Both conserved end residues are part of each CDR3. Each record gives: D gene, clone size, V gene, J gene, CDR3 DNA, CDR3 protein. D genes are given only for firm matches. Clone size is stated in some rows and not others, as once, few, many or a class when expanded.

NA,NA,TRBV6-6,TRBJ2-7,TGTGCCAGCAGTTACTCGCAGGATTACGAGCAGTACTTC,CASSYSQDYEQYF
TRBD1,NA,TRBV30,TRBJ1-5,TGTGCCTGGAGGGAAAGGGACAGGGGCGATCAGCCCCAGCATTTT,CAWRERDRGDQPQHF
TRBD2,NA,TRBV7-2,TRBJ2-7,TGTGCCAGCAGCTTAGCTATGGGACTAGCGGGACTGGAGCAGTACTTC,CASSLAMGLAGLEQYF
TRBD1,NA,TRBV6-6,TRBJ2-7,TGTGCCAGCAGGCAACAGGGGTCCCCCTACGAGCAGTACTTC,CASRQQGSPYEQYF
NA,NA,TRBV6-6,TRBJ1-6,TGTGCCAGCAGTTACCGTAATTCACCCCTCCACTTT,CASSYRNSPLHF
NA,once,TRBV30,TRBJ2-7,TGTGCCTGGAGTGTACGGGGAGTTCCCGAGCAGTACTTC,CAWSVRGVPEQYF
TRBD1,NA,TRBV5-4,TRBJ1-1,TGTGCCAGCAGCCCGGGACAGGGGTACAATTATGACACTGAAGCTTTCTTT,CASSPGQGYNYDTEAFF
TRBD2,NA,TRBV18,TRBJ2-1,TGTGCCAGCTCACCACGAGGACTAGATGATGAGCAGTTCTTC,CASSPRGLDDEQFF
TRBD2,NA,TRBV7-2,TRBJ2-5,TGTGCCAGCGGGACTAGCGGGAGAGGAGAGACCCAGTACTTC,CASGTSGRGETQYF
TRBD2,NA,TRBV27,TRBJ2-7,TGTGCCAGCAGTTCCCCCGGGACTAGCGGGACGAGCTCCTACGAGCAGTACTTC,CASSSPGTSGTSSYEQYF
NA,NA,TRBV30,TRBJ1-5,TGTGCCTGGAACGACAGGAGCAATCAGCCCCAGCATTTT,CAWNDRSNQPQHF
TRBD2,NA,TRBV7-6,TRBJ2-5,TGTGCCAGCAGCTTAGGGGCCCGTGCGGGAGAAGAGACCCAGTACTTC,CASSLGARAGEETQYF
TRBD2,NA,TRBV6-5,TRBJ2-7,TGTGCCAGCAGTTACTCCTGGACTAGCGGGAGGGCCGAGCAGTACTTC,CASSYSWTSGRAEQYF
NA,NA,TRBV7-9,TRBJ2-1,TGTGCCAGCAGCACACAGGGTCCGCCCCCGAGGGAGCAGTTCTTC,CASSTQGPPPREQFF
NA,NA,TRBV28,TRBJ2-1,TGTGCCAGCAGTGCCCGTGGGGGGTACTCCTACAATGAGCAGTTCTTC,CASSARGGYSYNEQFF